This is a list of T cell receptor beta chains from one sample in a study of T-cell reconstitution after alpha-beta-depleted transplantation in children. TCRdb itself ran the PCR reads through MiXCR, one entry per CDR3 protein. The sample yields roughly 400,000 distinct CDR3 sequences, about 45% seen once. Material: PBMCs, obtained before TCRalphabeta/CD19-depleted stem cell transplant. These receptors came from a girl aged 2-15 years with aplastic anemia, due to receive a stem cell transplant. Both conserved end residues are trimmed from each CDR3. The D gene is left open where the match is weak.

V gene | D gene | CDR3 protein
TRBV7-2 | NA | ASSLITNSYEQY
TRBV29-1 | NA | SVLLPARPEQY
TRBV27 | TRBD1 | ASSSHRGQETQY
TRBV6-5 | NA | ASSFMGGEKIGELF
TRBV30 | TRBD1 | AWTTDRVDYEQY
TRBV5-1 | NA | ASSLRRGGDTQY
TRBV29-1 | NA | SVATRNTDTQY
TRBV6-1 | TRBD1 | ASRQTGTGGGDEQF
TRBV5-4 | NA | ASSWPGLYNEQF
TRBV29-1 | NA | SVENLGPQPEQY
TRBV5-1 | NA | ASSEGLLSGNTIY
TRBV5-1 | NA | ASSLEGDEQF
TRBV10-3 | TRBD2 | AISVRATRGEGETQY
TRBV2 | NA | ASTGNGNGYT
TRBV5-1 | TRBD1 | ASSLAIGGAISGETQY
TRBV20-1 | NA | SAATGTNYEQY
TRBV5-1 | NA | ASMGSGYNEQF
TRBV6-5 | TRBD2 | ASSYELAGGEQY
TRBV12-3/TRBV12-4 | NA | ASSLELGGNTEAF
TRBV29-1 | TRBD1 | SVEPRKQGIAEAF
TRBV19 | NA | ASSIGGGIGNTEAF
TRBV5-1 | TRBD2 | ASSLTSGENNEQF
TRBV15 | TRBD1 | ATSSTPGQGNEKLF
TRBV5-1 | TRBD1 | ASSRDRPNTGELF
TRBV24-1 | TRBD1 | ATSDLQSGTGGFHNEQF
TRBV18 | NA | ASSPHLGPTEN
TRBV5-1 | NA | ASSLAQTSTDTQY
TRBV29-1 | TRBD2 | SVALAGGADTQY
TRBV7-2 | TRBD2 | ASSDTLAGWDIQY
TRBV7-9 | NA | ASSLFCSTRETQY
TRBV5-5 | NA | ASSLDGKGELF
TRBV28 | NA | ASSPLRRDNEAF
TRBV7-9 | TRBD2 | ASSLTSGSIGQY
TRBV5-1 | TRBD2 | ASSLEGLAGTPNEQF
TRBV28 | TRBD1 | ASSLGTGRRTGELF
TRBV12-3/TRBV12-4 | TRBD2 | ASSALFWGGRGSYEQY
TRBV6-1 | TRBD2 | ASSKTSGKNEQF
TRBV20-1 | NA | SAGTRGSLNIQY
TRBV5-1 | TRBD2 | ASSSRTSGRANEQY
TRBV7-9 | TRBD1 | ASSARTGMETQY
TRBV20-1 | NA | SAGLREEQY
TRBV5-1 | TRBD2 | ASSFWTSGTRTDTQY
TRBV12-3/TRBV12-4 | TRBD1 | ASSLAEGRGRSVEQF
TRBV7-2 | NA | ASSLDRWNTGELF
TRBV25-1 | NA | ASSELGSVNYEQY
TRBV20-1 | TRBD2 | SARDQTSGDKQY
TRBV3-1 | TRBD2 | ASSLAGGPLEQY
TRBV20-1 | NA | SVGVAARRTDTQY